These 19 T cell receptor beta chains came from one sample sequenced in a study of T cells in Graves' hyperthyroidism and ophthalmopathy. There were TCR beta CDR3 regions amplified from RNA transcripts. A set of HTBI primers served as the primers for a first-round RT-PCR of the TCR CDR3. Using its own MiXCR run on the multiplex PCR reads, TCRdb lists one record per CDR3 protein. Among some 770,000 distinct CDR3 sequences, 15% to 20% were seen once, and the ten largest hold under 10%. Material: blood. Receptor source: a man younger than 30 with Graves' hyperthyroidism.

The sample holds a few counts of this clonotype. This chain joins TRBV5-5 and TRBJ1-2, with D unresolved. In germline, CDR1 is SGHKS, CDR2 YYEKEE (reference sequence). The length of the CDR3 is 12 residues. V lost 4 bases and J lost 2, with 6 bases in between. CDR3 DNA sequence: TGTGCCAGCAGCCCGGACAACTATGGCTACACCTTC. It codes for CASSPDNYGYTF.

To note about this clonotype: Compared with germline, one end of the junction differs, possibly owing to a read error. The chain links TRBV29-1 to TRBJ2-1; 10 positions match TRBD2. The germline V gene encodes CDR1 SQVTM and CDR2 ANQGSEA. CDR3 length: 15 residues. CDR3 bases: TGCAGCGTTGAAGCACTAGCGGGATACGGCAATGAGCAATTCTTC. It encodes CSVEALAGYGNEQFF.

This clonotype appeared many times. For the CDR3, the DNA is TGTGCCAGCAGCCTCCCTAGCGGGGGCTACAATGAGCAGTTCTTC. It is translated as CASSLPSGGYNEQFF. The chain has TRBV7-3 and TRBJ2-1, with 10 bases lining up with TRBD2. The CDR3 totals 15 residues. Losses at the gene ends were 5 bases for V and 3 bases for J; bases not matched to a gene: 4. Germline-derived CDR1 and CDR2 are SGHTA and FQGTGA.

The chain has TRBV24-1 and TRBJ2-2; a weak D match, TRBD2 (6 bases). The CDR3 runs 14 residues. Deletions cut 4 bases from V and 5 bases from J, with 10 bases between. Per the germline V gene, CDR1 is KGHDR and CDR2 is SFDVKD. The CDR3 loop is CATSEPGGTGELFF. In DNA, the CDR3 is TGTGCCACCAGTGAGCCCGGGGGAACCGGGGAGCTGTTTTTT.

The chain couples TRBV29-1 to TRBJ1-1, with 11 bases matching TRBD1. Per germline, CDR1 SQVTM and CDR2 ANQGSEA. This CDR3 contains 15 residues. The J segment lost 5 bases and the V segment lost 8 bases, leaving 13 bases of the junction unmatched. The CDR3 sequence is CSFLWVGDRGTEAFF. The CDR3 DNA reads as TGCAGCTTTTTGTGGGTTGGGGACAGGGGGACTGAAGCTTTCTTT.

This clonotype has ten or more counts. The rearrangement joins TRBV5-8 to TRBJ2-2; D is possibly TRBD2 (5 bases). Germline CDR1 reads SGHTS; CDR2 reads YDEGEE. V was clipped by 4 bases and J by 5 bases, with 18 bases between them. There are 16 residues in the CDR3. CDR3 residues: CASSNEPASSTGELFF. The CDR3, as DNA: TGTGCCAGCAGCAATGAGCCCGCTAGCTCTACCGGGGAGCTGTTTTTT.

This clonotype was detected ten times or more. J is TRBJ2-5 and V is TRBV7-8; the match to TRBD2 covers 7 bases. V lost 2 bases to trimming and J lost 7 bases; unmatched junction nucleotides: 13. From germline, CDR1 is SGHVS and CDR2 FQNEAQ. The CDR3 extends over 16 amino acids. CDR3 nucleotides: TGTGCCAGCAGCTTATCTCGGGACTATCGTGGGGGGACCCAGTACTTC. Translation: CASSLSRDYRGGTQYF.

Worth noting for this clonotype: A much bigger clone sits one base away, suggesting this may be a read error. The CDR3 nucleotides read TGTGTCAGCAGCCTCGGGACTAACTACGAGCAGTACTTC. Translating gives CVSSLGTNYEQYF. This chain links TRBV6-2 or TRBV6-3 with TRBJ2-7, with TRBD2 matching 7 bases. Germline V gene lookup returns CDR1 MNHEY and CDR2 SVGEGT. There are 13 residues in the CDR3.

This clonotype was seen at least ten times. This sequence joins TRBV11-2 and TRBJ2-3; 9 bases are shared with TRBD2. Trimming at V came to 6 bases and at J to 4 bases, leaving 5 bases not matched to a gene. The V gene's germline CDR1 is SGHAT and CDR2 FQNNGV. This CDR3 region has 14 residues. DNA for the CDR3: TGTGCCAGCAGTCCGGGACTAGCATCAGATACGCAGTATTTT. Translated: CASSPGLASDTQYF. Full variable domain (outside the CDR3, taken from reference TRBV11-2 and TRBJ2-3): EAGVAQSPRYKIIEKRQSVAFWCNPISGHATLYWYQQILGQGPKLLIQFQNNGVVDDSQLPKDRFSAERLKGVDSTLKIQPAKLEDSAVYLCASSPGLASDTQYFGPGTRLTVL.

This clonotype has at least ten counts. V is TRBV7-9 and J is TRBJ2-1; the match to TRBD2 covers 10 bases. Germline lookup yields CDR1 SEHNR and CDR2 FQNEAQ (reference sequence). V was pared by 3 bases and J by 1 base, with 3 bases of the junction left unmatched. The CDR3 contains 16 residues. In nucleotides, the CDR3 is TGTGCCAGCAGCTTGGCACTAGCGGGATCCTACAATGAGCAGTTCTTC. Protein sequence: CASSLALAGSYNEQFF.

The chain is built from TRBV7-3 and TRBJ2-3; no clear D gene. Germline V gives CDR1 SGHTA, CDR2 FQGTGA. The CDR3 contains 15 residues. The V end lost 0 bases, the J end lost 0 bases, and 7 bases lay between the germline ends. The CDR3 coding sequence is TGTGCCAGCAGCTTAACGTACACTAGCACAGATACGCAGTATTTT. This sequence encodes CASSLTYTSTDTQYF.

This clonotype was seen a handful of times. The chain recombines TRBV7-9 with TRBJ2-7; D is undetermined. The CDR3 has 13 residues. CDR1 SEHNR and CDR2 FQNEAQ come from the germline V gene (reference sequence). Trimming stripped 5 bases from V and 2 bases from J, with 10 bases between. CDR3 DNA sequence: TGTGCCAGCAGCCCCGACGCCGCCTACGAGCAGTACTTC. Encoded protein: CASSPDAAYEQYF.

This clonotype has a count of ten or more. The genes are TRBV6-1 and TRBJ2-1, with a weak D call TRBD2 (6 bases). The CDR3 is 14 residues long. V shed 8 bases and J shed 5 bases, with 16 bases lying between them. CDR1 is MNHNS and CDR2 is SASEGT in the germline V gene. The CDR3 nucleotides read TGTGCCAGCCGGTGGGCGGGCGGGAACAATGAGCAGTTCTTC. It codes for CASRWAGGNNEQFF.

This clonotype has only a few counts. The V gene is TRBV10-3, the J gene TRBJ2-3, with 7 bases lining up with TRBD2. This CDR3 spans 15 amino acids. Germline trimming cut 4 bases from V and 5 bases from J; bases unmatched to any gene: 9. From germline, CDR1 is ENHRY and CDR2 SYGVKD. The CDR3: CAISVGGGPRDTQYF. The CDR3 coding sequence is TGTGCCATCAGTGTGGGGGGAGGGCCAAGAGATACGCAGTATTTT.

This clonotype was observed at least ten times. J is TRBJ2-7 and V is TRBV20-1; 10 bases align to TRBD1. Germline V gives CDR1 DFQATT, CDR2 SNEGSKA (reference sequence). V shed 0 bases, J shed 7 bases, and the junction held 15 bases outside the gene matches. The CDR3 runs 17 residues. The CDR3 DNA reads as TGCAGTGCTAGAGATGGGACAGGGGTCCGAGTGTTGGGGGAGCAGTACTTC. Protein: CSARDGTGVRVLGEQYF.

In this sample, this clonotype turned up many times. The gene calls are TRBV11-2 and TRBJ2-2, with D tentatively TRBD1 (6 bases). Trimming cost V 5 bases and J 7 bases, with 11 bases left between them. Germline V gene sequence: CDR1 SGHAT, CDR2 FQNNGV. The CDR3 has 13 residues. DNA of the CDR3: TGTGCCAGCAGCCCTACAGGGATCGGGGAGCTGTTTTTT. Amino acids: CASSPTGIGELFF.

This clonotype has just one count. This CDR3 reads CASSVEGFPYEQYF. DNA for the CDR3: TGTGCCAGCAGCGTAGAAGGATTCCCCTACGAGCAGTACTTC. The chain combines TRBV9 with TRBJ2-7; D not certain. The CDR3 is 14 residues long. The V gene's germline CDR1 is SGDLS and CDR2 YYNGEE. Trimming shortened V by 0 bases and J by 2 bases, and 9 bases separated the two germline ends.

The chain has TRBV5-4 and TRBJ2-5; TRBD2 matches 11 bases. V was pared by 9 bases and J by 5 bases, with 12 bases of the junction left unmatched. Germline values: CDR1 SGHNT, CDR2 YYREEE (reference sequence). The CDR3 runs to 15 residues. DNA for the CDR3: TGTGCCACACTACTAGCGGGAGAGATGGAGGAGACCCAGTACTTC. Translation gives CATLLAGEMEETQYF.

The V gene is TRBV11-2, the J gene TRBJ2-7; D gene uncertain. Trimming removed 1 base at V and 6 bases at J, with 7 bases between. This CDR3 region has 12 residues. Germline V gene data show CDR1 as SGHAT and CDR2 as FQNNGV. In DNA, the CDR3 is TGTGCCAGCAGCTTAGGGGCTAGCGAGCAGTACTTC. Protein sequence: CASSLGASEQYF.